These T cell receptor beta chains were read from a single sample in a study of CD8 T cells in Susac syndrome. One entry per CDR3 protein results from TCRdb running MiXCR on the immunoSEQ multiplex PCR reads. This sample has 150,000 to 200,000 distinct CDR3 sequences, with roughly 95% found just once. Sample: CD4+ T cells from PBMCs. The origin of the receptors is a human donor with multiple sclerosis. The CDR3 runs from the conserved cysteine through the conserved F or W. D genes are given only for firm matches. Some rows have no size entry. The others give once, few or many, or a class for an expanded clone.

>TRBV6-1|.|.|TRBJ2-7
CASSEGPHTLRLPYEQYF
TGTGCCAGCAGTGAAGGGCCCCACACCTTACGCCTCCCCTACGAGCAGTACTTC
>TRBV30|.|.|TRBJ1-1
CAYDTILRNTEAFF
TGTGCCTACGACACAATATTAAGGAACACTGAAGCTTTCTTT
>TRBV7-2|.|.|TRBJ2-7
CASSARPWYEQYF
TGTGCCAGCAGCGCCCGCCCCTGGTACGAGCAGTACTTC
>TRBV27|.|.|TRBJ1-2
CASSLKVGTLPTDINYGYTF
TGTGCCAGCAGTTTAAAGGTCGGCACGTTACCGACAGACATTAACTATGGCTACACCTTC
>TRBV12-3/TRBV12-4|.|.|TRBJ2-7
CASSLGQGPSKQYF
TGTGCCAGCAGTTTAGGGCAGGGGCCGTCGAAGCAGTACTTC
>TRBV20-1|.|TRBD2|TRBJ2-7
CSADSASGGSSEQYF
TGCAGTGCTGATTCGGCTAGCGGGGGTTCCTCCGAGCAGTACTTC
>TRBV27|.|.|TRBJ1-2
CASTFSANRAIEGYTF
TGTGCCAGCACCTTTTCCGCCAACAGGGCGATCGAGGGCTACACCTTC
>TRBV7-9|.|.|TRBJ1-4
CASAVGGPNEKLFF
TGTGCCAGCGCCGTAGGAGGGCCTAATGAAAAACTGTTTTTT
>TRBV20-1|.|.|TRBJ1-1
CSARENTEAFF
TGCAGTGCTAGAGAAAACACTGAAGCTTTCTTT
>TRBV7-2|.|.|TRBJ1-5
CASSLGPRQPQHF
TGTGCCAGCAGCTTAGGCCCCCGGCAGCCCCAGCATTTT
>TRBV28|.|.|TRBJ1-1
CASREGWNTEAFF
TGTGCCAGCAGAGAGGGATGGAACACTGAAGCTTTCTTT
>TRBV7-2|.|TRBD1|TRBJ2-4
CASSSRTGGYLAKNIQYF
TGTGCCAGCAGCTCCCGGACAGGGGGGTATCTAGCCAAAAACATTCAGTACTTC
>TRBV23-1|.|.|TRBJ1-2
CASSQLWYPADYGYTF
TGCGCCAGCAGTCAATTATGGTATCCGGCTGACTATGGCTACACCTTC
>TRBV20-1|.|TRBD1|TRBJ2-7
CSAIGTGYYEQYF
TGCAGTGCTATCGGGACAGGTTATTACGAGCAGTACTTC
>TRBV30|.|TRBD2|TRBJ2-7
CAWSISGGPYEQYF
TGTGCCTGGAGTATTAGCGGGGGGCCCTACGAGCAGTACTTC
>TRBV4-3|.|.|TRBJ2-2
CASSQDLAGSTGELFF
TGCGCCAGCAGCCAAGATCTCGCGGGGAGCACCGGGGAGCTGTTTTTT
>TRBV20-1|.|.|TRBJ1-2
CSAHGWLDGYTF
TGCAGTGCCCACGGGTGGCTTGATGGCTACACCTTC
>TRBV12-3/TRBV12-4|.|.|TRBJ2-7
CASSLAPRSYEQYF
TGTGCCAGCAGTTTAGCCCCGCGGAGCTACGAGCAGTACTTC
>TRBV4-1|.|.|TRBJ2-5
CASSQVASETQYF
TGCGCCAGCAGCCAAGTTGCCTCGGAGACCCAGTACTTC
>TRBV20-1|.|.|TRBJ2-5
CSARVLETQYF
TGCAGTGCTAGAGTATTAGAGACCCAGTACTTC
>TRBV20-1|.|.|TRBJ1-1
CSAMGPYTEAFF
TGCAGTGCTATGGGACCTTACACTGAAGCTTTCTTT
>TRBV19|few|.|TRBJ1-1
CASSTQGTEAFF
TGTGCCAGTAGTACCCAGGGCACTGAAGCTTTCTTT
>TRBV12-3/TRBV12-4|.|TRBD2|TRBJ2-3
CASSFPAGADTQYF
TGTGCCAGCAGTTTCCCAGCGGGGGCTGATACGCAGTATTTT
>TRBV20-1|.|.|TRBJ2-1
CSASPSGDNEQFF
TGCAGTGCTAGTCCCTCAGGTGACAATGAGCAGTTCTTC
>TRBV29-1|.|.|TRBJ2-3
CSLIGARPGTDTQYF
TGCAGCCTTATCGGGGCCCGCCCGGGCACAGATACGCAGTATTTT
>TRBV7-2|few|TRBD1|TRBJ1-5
CASSQDRVRQPQHF
TGTGCCAGCAGCCAAGACAGGGTGCGACAGCCCCAGCATTTT
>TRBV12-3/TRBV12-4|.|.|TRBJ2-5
CASSYGPGAQYF
TGTGCCAGCAGCTATGGACCCGGGGCCCAGTACTTC
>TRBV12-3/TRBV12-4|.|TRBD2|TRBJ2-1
CASSLKVAGGAGNEQFF
TGTGCCAGCAGTTTAAAGGTAGCGGGGGGGGCTGGGAATGAGCAGTTCTTC
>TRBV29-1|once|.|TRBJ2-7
CSVRRANEQYF
TGCAGCGTTCGCAGGGCCAACGAGCAGTACTTC
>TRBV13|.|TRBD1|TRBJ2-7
CASSPDRNSHEQYF
TGTGCCAGCAGCCCGGACAGGAACAGCCACGAGCAGTACTTC
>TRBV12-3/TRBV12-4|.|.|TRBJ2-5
CASSLAGGKETQYF
TGTGCCAGCAGTTTAGCGGGTGGAAAAGAGACCCAGTACTTC
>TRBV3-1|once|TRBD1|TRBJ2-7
CASSRTGASYEQYF
TGTGCCAGCAGTCGAACAGGGGCCTCCTACGAGCAGTACTTC
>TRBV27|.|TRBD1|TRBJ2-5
CASSVTGVYQETQYF
TGTGCCAGCAGTGTGACAGGGGTCTACCAAGAGACCCAGTACTTC
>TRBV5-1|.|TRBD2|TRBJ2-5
CASSFSGGPEETQYF
TGCGCCAGCAGCTTCAGCGGGGGGCCAGAAGAGACCCAGTACTTC
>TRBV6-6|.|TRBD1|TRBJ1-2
CASSPDRGAYGYTF
TGTGCCAGCAGCCCTGACAGGGGGGCCTATGGCTACACCTTC
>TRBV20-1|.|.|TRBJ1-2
CSAGEDYGYTF
TGCAGTGCGGGGGAAGACTATGGCTACACCTTC
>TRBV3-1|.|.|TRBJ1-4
CASSHNEKLFF
TGTGCCAGCAGCCATAATGAAAAACTGTTTTTT
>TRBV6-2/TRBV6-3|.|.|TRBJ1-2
CASSYQYNYGYTF
TGTGCCAGCAGTTACCAATATAACTATGGCTACACCTTC
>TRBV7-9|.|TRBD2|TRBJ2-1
CASSLFHVGTRQFF
TGTGCCAGCAGCTTATTTCATGTTGGGACTAGGCAGTTCTTC
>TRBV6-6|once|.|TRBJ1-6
CASGGYQGLNNSPLHF
TGTGCCAGCGGGGGTTATCAGGGGCTTAATAATTCACCCCTCCACTTT
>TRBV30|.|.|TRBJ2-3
CAWRGGTQYF
TGTGCCTGGAGAGGCGGCACGCAGTATTTT
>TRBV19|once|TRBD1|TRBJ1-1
CASRNRDRAGEAFF
TGTGCCAGTAGGAACCGGGACAGGGCAGGTGAAGCTTTCTTT
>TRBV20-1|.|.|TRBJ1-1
CSALRGGTEAFF
TGCAGTGCCCTCCGAGGGGGCACTGAAGCTTTCTTT
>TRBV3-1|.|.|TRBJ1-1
CASSQARGAHTEAFF
TGTGCCAGCAGCCAAGCTCGGGGGGCGCACACTGAAGCTTTCTTT
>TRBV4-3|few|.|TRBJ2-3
CASSQEGQGAQDTQYF
TGCGCCAGCAGCCAAGAGGGGCAGGGAGCACAAGATACGCAGTATTTT
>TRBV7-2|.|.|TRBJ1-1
CASSLVAPNTEAFF
TGTGCCAGCAGCTTAGTGGCTCCAAACACTGAAGCTTTCTTT
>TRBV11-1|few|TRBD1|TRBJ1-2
CASSLLTGTYGYTF
TGTGCCAGCAGCTTGCTGACAGGGACCTATGGCTACACCTTC
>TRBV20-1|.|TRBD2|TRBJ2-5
CSAHTGGTETQYF
TGCAGTGCTCATACGGGGGGAACCGAGACCCAGTACTTC
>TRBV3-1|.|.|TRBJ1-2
CASSQDAQGGGYTF
TGTGCCAGCAGCCAAGATGCCCAGGGTGGTGGCTACACCTTC
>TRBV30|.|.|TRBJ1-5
CAWSSTRGTPNQPQHF
TGTGCCTGGAGTTCCACTAGGGGGACTCCGAATCAGCCCCAGCATTTT
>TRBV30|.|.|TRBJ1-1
CAWSFGGLPMNTEAFF
TGTGCCTGGAGTTTCGGGGGGTTACCAATGAACACTGAAGCTTTCTTT
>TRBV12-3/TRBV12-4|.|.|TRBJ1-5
CASSFWGNQPQHF
TGTGCCAGCAGTTTCTGGGGCAATCAGCCCCAGCATTTT
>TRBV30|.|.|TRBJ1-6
CAWSPERGNSPLHF
TGTGCCTGGAGTCCGGAGCGGGGGAATTCACCCCTCCACTTT
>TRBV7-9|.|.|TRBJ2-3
CASSFVRDTQYF
TGTGCCAGCAGCTTCGTCAGAGATACGCAGTATTTT
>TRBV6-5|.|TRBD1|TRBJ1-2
CASSTGAWGYTF
TGTGCCAGCAGTACAGGGGCCTGGGGCTACACCTTC
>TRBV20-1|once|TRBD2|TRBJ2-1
CSASPTSGGAHEQFF
TGCAGTGCTAGCCCTACTAGCGGGGGGGCCCATGAGCAGTTCTTC
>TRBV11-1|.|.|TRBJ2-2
CASSLAWSGELFF
TGTGCCAGCAGCTTAGCTTGGTCCGGGGAGCTGTTTTTT
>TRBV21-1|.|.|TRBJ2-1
CASSPRSGAVFYNEQFF
TGTGCCAGCAGCCCCAGATCGGGGGCAGTCTTCTACAATGAGCAGTTCTTC
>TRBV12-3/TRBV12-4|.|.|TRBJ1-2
CASSLGFYGYTF
TGTGCCAGCAGTCTTGGGTTCTATGGCTACACCTTC
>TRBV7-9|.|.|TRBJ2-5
CASSLDGGGTQYF
TGTGCCAGCAGCTTAGACGGCGGTGGGACCCAGTACTTC